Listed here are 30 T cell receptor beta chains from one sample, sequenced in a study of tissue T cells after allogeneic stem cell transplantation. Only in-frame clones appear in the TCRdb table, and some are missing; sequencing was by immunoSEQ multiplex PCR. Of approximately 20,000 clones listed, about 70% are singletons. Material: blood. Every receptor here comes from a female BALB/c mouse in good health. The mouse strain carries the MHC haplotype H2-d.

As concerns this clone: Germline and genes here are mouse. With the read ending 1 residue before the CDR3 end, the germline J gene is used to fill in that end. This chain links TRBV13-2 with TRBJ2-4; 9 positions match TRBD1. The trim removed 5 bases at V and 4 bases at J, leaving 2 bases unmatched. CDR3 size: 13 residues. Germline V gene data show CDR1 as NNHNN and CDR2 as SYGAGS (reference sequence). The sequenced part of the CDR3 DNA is TGTGCCAGCGGCGGGACAGGGAAAAACACCTTGTAC. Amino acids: CASGGTGKNTLY. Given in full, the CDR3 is CASGGTGKNTLYF.

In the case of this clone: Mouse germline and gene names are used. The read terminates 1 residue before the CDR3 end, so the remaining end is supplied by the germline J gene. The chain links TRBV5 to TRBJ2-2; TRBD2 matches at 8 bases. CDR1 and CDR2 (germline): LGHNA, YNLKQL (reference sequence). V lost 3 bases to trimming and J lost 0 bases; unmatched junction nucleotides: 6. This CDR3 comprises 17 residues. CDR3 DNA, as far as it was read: TGTGCCAGCAGCCAGATCATACTGGGGGCAAACACCGGGCAGCTCTAC. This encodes CASSQIILGANTGQLY. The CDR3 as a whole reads CASSQIILGANTGQLYF.

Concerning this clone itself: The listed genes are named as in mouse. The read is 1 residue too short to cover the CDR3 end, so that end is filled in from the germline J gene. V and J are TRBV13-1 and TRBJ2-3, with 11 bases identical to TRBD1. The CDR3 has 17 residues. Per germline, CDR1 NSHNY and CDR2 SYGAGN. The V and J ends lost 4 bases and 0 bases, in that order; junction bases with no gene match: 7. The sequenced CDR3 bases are TGTGCCAGCAGTCACCGGGACAGGGGGTCTAGTGCAGAAACGCTGTAT. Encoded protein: CASSHRDRGSSAETLY. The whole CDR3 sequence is CASSHRDRGSSAETLYF.

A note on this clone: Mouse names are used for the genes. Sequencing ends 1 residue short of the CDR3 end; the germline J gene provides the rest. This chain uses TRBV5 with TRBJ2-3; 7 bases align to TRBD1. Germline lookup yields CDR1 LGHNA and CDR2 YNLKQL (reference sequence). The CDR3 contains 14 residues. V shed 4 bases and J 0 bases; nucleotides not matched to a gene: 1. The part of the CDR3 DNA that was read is TGTGCCAGCAGCCCGGGACAGAGTGCAGAAACGCTGTAT. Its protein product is CASSPGQSAETLY. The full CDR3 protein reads CASSPGQSAETLYF.

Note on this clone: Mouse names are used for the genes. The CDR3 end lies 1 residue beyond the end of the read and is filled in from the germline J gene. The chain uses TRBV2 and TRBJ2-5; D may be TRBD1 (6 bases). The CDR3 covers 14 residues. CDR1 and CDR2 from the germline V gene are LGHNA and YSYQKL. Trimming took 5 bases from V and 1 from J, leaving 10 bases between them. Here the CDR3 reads CASSSGTHQDTQYF. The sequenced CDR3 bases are TGTGCCAGCAGCTCCGGGACACACCAAGACACCCAGTAC. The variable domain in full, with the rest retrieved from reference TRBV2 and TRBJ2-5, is DPKIIQKPKYLVAVTGSEKILICEQYLGHNAMYWYRQSAKKPLEFMFSYSYQKLMDNQTASSRFQPQSSKKNHLDLQITALKPDDSATYFCASSSGTHQDTQYFGPGTRLLVL.

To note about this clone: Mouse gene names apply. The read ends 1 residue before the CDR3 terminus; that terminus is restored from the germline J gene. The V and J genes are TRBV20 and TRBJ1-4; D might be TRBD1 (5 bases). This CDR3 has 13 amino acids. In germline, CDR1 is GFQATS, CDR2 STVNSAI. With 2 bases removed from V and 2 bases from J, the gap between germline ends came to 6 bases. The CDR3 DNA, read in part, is TGTGGTGCTAGGAGACAGTCCAACGAAAGATTATTT. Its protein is CGARRQSNERLF. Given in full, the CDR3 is CGARRQSNERLFF.

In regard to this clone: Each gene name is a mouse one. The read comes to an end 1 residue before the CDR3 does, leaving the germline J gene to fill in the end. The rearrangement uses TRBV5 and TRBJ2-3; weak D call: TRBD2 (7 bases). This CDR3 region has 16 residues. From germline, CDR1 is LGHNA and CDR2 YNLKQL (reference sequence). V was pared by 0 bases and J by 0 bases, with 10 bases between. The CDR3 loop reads CASSQDRGASAETLYF. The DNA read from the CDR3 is TGTGCCAGCAGCCAAGATAGGGGGGCCAGTGCAGAAACGCTGTAT.

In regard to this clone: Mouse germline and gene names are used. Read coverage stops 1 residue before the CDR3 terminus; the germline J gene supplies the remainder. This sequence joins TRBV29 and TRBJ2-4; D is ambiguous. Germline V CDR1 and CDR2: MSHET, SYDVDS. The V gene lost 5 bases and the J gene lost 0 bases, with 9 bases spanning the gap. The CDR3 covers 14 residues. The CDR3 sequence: CASSLTTSQNTLYF. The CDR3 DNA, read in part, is TGTGCTAGCAGTCTGACAACTAGTCAAAACACCTTGTAC.

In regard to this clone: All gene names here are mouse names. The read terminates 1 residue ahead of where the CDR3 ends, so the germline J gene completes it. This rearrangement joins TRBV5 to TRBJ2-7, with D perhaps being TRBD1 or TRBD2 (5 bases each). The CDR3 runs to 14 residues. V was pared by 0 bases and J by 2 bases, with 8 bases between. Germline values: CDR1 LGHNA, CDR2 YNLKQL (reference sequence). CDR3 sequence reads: CASSQEAGPYEQYF. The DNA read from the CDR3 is TGTGCCAGCAGCCAAGAGGCGGGGCCCTATGAACAGTAC.

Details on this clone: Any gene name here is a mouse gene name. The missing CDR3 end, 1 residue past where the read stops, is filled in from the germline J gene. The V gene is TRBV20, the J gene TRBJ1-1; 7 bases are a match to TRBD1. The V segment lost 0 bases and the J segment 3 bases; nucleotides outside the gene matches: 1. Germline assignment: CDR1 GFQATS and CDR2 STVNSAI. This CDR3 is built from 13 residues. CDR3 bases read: TGTGGTGCTAGGGAGGGACAGTACACAGAAGTCTTC. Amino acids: CGAREGQYTEVF. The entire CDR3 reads CGAREGQYTEVFF.

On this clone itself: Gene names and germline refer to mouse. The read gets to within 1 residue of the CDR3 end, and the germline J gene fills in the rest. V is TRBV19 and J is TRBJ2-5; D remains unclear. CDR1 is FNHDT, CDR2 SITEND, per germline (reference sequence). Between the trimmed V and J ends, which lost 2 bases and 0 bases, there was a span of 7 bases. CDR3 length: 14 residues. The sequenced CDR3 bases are TGTGCCAGCAGTATTGGGAATAACCAAGACACCCAGTAC. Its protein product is CASSIGNNQDTQY. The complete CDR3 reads CASSIGNNQDTQYF.

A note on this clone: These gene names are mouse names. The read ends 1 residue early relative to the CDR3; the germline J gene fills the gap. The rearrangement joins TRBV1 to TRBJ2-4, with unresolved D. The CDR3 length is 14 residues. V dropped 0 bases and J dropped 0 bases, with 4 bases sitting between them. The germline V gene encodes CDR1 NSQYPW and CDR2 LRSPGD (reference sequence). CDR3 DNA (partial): TGCACCTGCAGTGCAGAAGAAAGTCAAAACACCTTGTAC. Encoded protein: CTCSAEESQNTLY. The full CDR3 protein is CTCSAEESQNTLYF.

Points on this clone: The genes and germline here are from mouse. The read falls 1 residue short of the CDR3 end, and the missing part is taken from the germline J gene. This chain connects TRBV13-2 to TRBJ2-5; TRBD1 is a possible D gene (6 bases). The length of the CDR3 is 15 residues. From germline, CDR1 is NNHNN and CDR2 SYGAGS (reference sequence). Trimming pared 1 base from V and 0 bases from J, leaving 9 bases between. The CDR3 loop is CASGDLQGNQDTQYF. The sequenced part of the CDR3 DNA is TGTGCCAGCGGTGATCTACAGGGTAACCAAGACACCCAGTAC.

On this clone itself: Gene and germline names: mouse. The part of the CDR3 DNA that was read is TGTGCCAGCAGAGAAACAGGGCCCGGGCAGCTCTAC. Its protein product is CASRETGPGQLY. The entire CDR3 protein reads CASRETGPGQLYF. The chain employs TRBV13-1 and TRBJ2-2; D might be TRBD1 (6 bases). The CDR3 extends 1 residue past the end of the read, so its final part is completed from the germline J gene. The CDR3 extends over 13 amino acids. Germline lookup yields CDR1 NSHNY and CDR2 SYGAGN. Trimming took off 5 bases at V and 6 bases at J, with 11 bases between the two ends.

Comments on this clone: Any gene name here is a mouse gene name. Partial CDR3 DNA: TGTGCCAGCAGCCAAGACCCGGGTTCTGGAAATACGCTCTAT. Translating it yields CASSQDPGSGNTLY. The full CDR3 sequence reads CASSQDPGSGNTLYF. V gene TRBV2 combines with J gene TRBJ1-3, with unresolved D. The DNA ends 1 residue before the CDR3 does, and the rest of the CDR3 is filled in from the germline J gene. CDR3 length: 15 residues. From germline, CDR1 is LGHNA and CDR2 YSYQKL. Trimming took off 0 bases at V and 0 bases at J, with 6 bases between the two ends.

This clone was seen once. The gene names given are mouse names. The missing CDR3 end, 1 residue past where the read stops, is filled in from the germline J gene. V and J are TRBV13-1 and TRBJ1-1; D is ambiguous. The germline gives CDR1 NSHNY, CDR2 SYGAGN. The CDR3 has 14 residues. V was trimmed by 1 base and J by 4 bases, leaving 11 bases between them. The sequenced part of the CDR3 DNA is TGTGCCAGCAGTGATTTGGGTGGTGGCACAGAAGTCTTC. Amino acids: CASSDLGGGTEVF. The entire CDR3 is CASSDLGGGTEVFF.

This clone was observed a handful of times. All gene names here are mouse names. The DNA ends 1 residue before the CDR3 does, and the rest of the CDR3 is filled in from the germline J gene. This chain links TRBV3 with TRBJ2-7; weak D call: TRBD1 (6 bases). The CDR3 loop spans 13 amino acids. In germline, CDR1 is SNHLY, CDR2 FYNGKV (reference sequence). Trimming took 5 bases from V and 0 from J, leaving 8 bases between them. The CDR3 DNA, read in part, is TGTGCCAGCAGCCGGGACAACTCCTATGAACAGTAC. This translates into CASSRDNSYEQY. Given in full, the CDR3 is CASSRDNSYEQYF. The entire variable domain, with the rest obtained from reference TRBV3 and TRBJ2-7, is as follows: GPKVLQIPSHQIIDMGQMVTLNCDPVSNHLYFYWYKQILGQQMEFLVNFYNGKVMEKSKLFKDQFSVERPDGSYFTLKIQPTALEDSAVYFCASSRDNSYEQYFGPGTRLTVL.

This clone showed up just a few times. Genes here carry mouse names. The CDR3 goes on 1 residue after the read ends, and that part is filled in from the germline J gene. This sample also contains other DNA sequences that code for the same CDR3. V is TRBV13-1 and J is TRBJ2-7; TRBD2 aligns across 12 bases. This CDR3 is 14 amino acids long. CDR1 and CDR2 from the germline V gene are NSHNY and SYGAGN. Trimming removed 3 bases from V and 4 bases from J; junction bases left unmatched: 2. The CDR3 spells CASSGGTGGYEQYF. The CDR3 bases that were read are TGTGCCAGCAGTGGGGGGACTGGGGGGTATGAACAGTAC.

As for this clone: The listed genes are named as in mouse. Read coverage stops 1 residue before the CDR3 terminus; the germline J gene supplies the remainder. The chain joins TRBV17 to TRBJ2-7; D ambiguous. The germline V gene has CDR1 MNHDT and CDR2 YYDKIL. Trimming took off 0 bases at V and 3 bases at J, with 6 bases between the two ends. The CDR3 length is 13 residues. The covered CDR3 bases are TGTGCTAGCAGTAGAGATCCCCTCTATGAACAGTAC. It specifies CASSRDPLYEQY. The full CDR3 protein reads CASSRDPLYEQYF.

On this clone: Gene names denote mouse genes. CDR3 protein: CTCSAENTLYF. The sequenced part of the CDR3 DNA is TGCACCTGCAGTGCAGAAAACACCTTGTAC. J is TRBJ2-4 and V is TRBV1; D gene ambiguous. Read coverage stops 1 residue before the CDR3 terminus; the germline J gene supplies the remainder. CDR3 length equals 11 residues. The V and J ends lost 0 bases and 5 bases respectively, with 0 bases between them. In germline, CDR1 is NSQYPW, CDR2 LRSPGD (reference sequence). The full variable domain, in which reference TRBV1 and TRBJ2-4 provide the parts outside the CDR3, is VTLLEQNPRWRLVPRGQAVNLRCILKNSQYPWMSWYQQDLQKQLQWLFTLRSPGDKEVKSLPGADYLATRVTDTELRLQVANMSQGRTLYCTCSAENTLYFGAGTRLSVL.

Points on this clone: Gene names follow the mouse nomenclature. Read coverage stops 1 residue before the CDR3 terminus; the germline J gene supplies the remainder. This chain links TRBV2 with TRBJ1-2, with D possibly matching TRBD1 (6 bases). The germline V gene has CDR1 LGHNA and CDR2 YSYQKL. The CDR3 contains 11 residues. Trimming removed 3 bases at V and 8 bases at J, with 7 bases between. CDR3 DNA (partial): TGTGCCAGCAGCCACACAGGGGACTACACC. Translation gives CASSHTGDYT. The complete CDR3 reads CASSHTGDYTF. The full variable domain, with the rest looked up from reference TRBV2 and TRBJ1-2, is DPKIIQKPKYLVAVTGSEKILICEQYLGHNAMYWYRQSAKKPLEFMFSYSYQKLMDNQTASSRFQPQSSKKNHLDLQITALKPDDSATYFCASSHTGDYTFGSGTRLLVI.

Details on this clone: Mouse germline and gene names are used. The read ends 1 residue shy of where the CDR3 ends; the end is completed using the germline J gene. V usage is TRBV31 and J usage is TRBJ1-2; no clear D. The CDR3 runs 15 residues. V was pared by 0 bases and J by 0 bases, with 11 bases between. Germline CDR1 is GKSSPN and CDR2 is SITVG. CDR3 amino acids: CAWSLDWTSNSDYTF. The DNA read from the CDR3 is TGTGCCTGGAGTCTAGACTGGACCTCAAACTCCGACTACACC.

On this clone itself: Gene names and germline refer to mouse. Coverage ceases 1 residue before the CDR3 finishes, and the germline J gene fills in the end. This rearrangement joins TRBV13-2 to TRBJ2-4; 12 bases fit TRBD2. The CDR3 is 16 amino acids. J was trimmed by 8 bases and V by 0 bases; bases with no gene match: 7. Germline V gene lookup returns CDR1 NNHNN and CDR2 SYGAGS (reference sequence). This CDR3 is CASGDAGLGGKGTLYF. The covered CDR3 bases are TGTGCCAGCGGTGATGCAGGACTGGGGGGGAAGGGCACCTTGTAC.

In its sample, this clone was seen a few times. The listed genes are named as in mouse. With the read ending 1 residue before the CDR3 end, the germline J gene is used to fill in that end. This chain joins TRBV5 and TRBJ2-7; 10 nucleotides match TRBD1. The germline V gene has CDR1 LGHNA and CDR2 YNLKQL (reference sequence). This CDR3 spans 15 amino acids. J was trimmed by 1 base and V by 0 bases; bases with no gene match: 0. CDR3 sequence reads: CASSQEGQGSYEQYF. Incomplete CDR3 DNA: TGTGCCAGCAGCCAAGAGGGACAGGGGTCCTATGAACAGTAC.

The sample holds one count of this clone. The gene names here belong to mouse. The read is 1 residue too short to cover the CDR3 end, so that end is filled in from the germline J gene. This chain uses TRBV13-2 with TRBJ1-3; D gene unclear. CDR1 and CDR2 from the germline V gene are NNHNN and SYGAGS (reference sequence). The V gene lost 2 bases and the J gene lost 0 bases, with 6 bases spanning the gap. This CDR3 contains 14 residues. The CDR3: CASGDRYSGNTLYF. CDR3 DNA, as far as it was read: TGTGCCAGCGGTGACAGATATTCTGGAAATACGCTCTAT.

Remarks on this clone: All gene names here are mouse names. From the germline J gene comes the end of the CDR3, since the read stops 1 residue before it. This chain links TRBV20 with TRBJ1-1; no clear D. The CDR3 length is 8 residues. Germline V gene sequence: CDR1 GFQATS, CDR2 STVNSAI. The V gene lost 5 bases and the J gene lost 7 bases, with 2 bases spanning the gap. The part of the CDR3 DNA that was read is TGTGGTGCTGGAGAAGTCTTC. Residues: CGAGEVF. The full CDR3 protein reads CGAGEVFF. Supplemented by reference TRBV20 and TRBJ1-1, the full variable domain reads GALVYQYPRRTICKSGTSMRMECQAVGFQATSVAWYRQSPQKTFELIALSTVNSAIKYEQNFTQEKFPISHPNLSFSSMTVLNAYLEDRGLYLCGAGEVFFGKGTRLTVV.

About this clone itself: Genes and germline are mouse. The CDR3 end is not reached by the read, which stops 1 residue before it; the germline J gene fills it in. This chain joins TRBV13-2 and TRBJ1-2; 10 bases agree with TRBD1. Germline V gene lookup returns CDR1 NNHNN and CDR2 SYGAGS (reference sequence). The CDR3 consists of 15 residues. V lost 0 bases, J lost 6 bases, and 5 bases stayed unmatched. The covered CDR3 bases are TGTGCCAGCGGTGATGCATCGGGACAGGGGCCCGACTACACC. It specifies CASGDASGQGPDYT. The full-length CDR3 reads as CASGDASGQGPDYTF.

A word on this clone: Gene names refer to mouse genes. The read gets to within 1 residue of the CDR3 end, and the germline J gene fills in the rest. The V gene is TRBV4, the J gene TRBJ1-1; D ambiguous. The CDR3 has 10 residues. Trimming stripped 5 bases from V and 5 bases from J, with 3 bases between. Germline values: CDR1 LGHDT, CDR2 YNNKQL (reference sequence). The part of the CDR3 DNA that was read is TGTGCCAGCAGCCGGACAGAAGTCTTC. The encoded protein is CASSRTEVF. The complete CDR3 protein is CASSRTEVFF.

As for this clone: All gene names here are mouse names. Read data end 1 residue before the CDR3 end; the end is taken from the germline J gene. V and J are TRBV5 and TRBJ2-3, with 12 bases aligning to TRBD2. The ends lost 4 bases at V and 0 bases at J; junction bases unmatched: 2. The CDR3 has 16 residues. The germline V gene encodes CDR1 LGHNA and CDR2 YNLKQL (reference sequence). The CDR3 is CASSPGTGGSAETLYF. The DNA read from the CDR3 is TGTGCCAGCAGCCCCGGGACTGGGGGGAGTGCAGAAACGCTGTAT.

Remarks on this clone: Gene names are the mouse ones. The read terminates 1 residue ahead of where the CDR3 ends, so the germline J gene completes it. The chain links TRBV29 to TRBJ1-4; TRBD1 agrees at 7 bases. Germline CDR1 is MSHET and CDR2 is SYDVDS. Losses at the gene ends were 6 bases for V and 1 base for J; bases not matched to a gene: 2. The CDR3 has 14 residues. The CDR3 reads CASRGTDSNERLFF. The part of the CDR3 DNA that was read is TGTGCTAGCAGGGGGACAGATTCCAACGAAAGATTATTT.